The TCR beta chain described here comes from a study of identical twins. Findings and caveats of the study: Model-predicted out-of-frame TCR alpha sharing fell below observed values in monozygotic twins.

A word on this clonotype: The antigen is unknown.

This CDR3 contains 17 residues. V gave up 3 bases and J gave up 7 bases; unmatched junction bases: 16. Each CDR3 protein is one row after TCRdb ran MiXCR on the 5' RACE reads. This table has more than 400,000 distinct CDR3 sequences, nearly 15% appearing once. This sample was also put to use in a study of yellow fever vaccine responses in identical twins.

This clonotype was obtained from a woman aged 18-29 years in good health. The chain has TRBV12-3 or TRBV12-4 and TRBJ2-5, with 8 bases identical to TRBD2. Sequencing was performed on CD4+ T cells sorted from blood. CDR3 amino acids: CASSFWRLRGVPGTQYF. CDR3 bases: TGTGCCAGCAGTTTCTGGAGGTTGCGGGGGGTCCCAGGGACCCAGTACTTC.